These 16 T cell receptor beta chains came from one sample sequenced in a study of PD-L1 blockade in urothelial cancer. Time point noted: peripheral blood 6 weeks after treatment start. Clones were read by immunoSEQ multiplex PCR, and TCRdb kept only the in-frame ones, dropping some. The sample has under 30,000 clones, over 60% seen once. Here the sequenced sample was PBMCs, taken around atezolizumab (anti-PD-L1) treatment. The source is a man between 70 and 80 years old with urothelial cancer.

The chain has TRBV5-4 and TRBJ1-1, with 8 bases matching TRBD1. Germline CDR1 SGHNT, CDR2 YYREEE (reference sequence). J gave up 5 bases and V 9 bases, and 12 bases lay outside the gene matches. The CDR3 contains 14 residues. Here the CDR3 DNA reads TGTGCCACCCAGGCGGGACAGGTCGGGACTGAAGCTTTCTTT. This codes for CATQAGQVGTEAFF.

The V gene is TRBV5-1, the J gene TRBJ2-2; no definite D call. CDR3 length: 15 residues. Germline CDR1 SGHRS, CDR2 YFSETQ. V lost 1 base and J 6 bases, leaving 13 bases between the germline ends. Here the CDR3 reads CASSLFSPPAGELFF. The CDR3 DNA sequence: TGCGCCAGCAGCTTGTTTTCCCCCCCCGCCGGGGAGCTGTTTTTT. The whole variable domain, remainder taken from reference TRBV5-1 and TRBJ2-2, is KAGVTQTPRYLIKTRGQQVTLSCSPISGHRSVSWYQQTPGQGLQFLFEYFSETQRNKGNFPGRFSGRQFSNSRSEMNVSTLELGDSALYLCASSLFSPPAGELFFGEGSRLTVL.

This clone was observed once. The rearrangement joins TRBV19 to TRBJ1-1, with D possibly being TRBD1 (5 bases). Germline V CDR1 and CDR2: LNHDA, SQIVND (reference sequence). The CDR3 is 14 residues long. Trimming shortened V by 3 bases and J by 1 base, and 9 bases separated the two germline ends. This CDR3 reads CASSMIQGNTEAFF. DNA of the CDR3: TGTGCCAGTAGTATGATTCAGGGGAACACTGAAGCTTTCTTT.

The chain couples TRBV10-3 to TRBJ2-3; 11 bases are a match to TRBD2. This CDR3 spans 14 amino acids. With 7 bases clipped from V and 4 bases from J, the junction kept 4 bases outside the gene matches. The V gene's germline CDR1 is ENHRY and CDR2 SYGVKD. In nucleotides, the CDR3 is TGTGCCATCAATAGCGGGGGGGCCGCAGATACGCAGTATTTT. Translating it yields CAINSGGAADTQYF.

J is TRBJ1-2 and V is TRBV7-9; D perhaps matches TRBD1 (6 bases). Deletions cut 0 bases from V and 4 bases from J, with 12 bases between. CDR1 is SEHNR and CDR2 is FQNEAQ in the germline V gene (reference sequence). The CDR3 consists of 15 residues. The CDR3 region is CASSLAPAGVYGYTF. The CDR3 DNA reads TGTGCCAGCAGCTTAGCTCCCGCAGGGGTCTATGGCTACACCTTC.

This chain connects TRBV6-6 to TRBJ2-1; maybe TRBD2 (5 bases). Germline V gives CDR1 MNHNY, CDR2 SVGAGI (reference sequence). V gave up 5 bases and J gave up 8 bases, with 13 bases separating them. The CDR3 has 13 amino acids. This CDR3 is CASSDTRRDEQFF. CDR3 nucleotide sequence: TGTGCCAGCAGTGACACTAGACGGGATGAGCAGTTCTTC.

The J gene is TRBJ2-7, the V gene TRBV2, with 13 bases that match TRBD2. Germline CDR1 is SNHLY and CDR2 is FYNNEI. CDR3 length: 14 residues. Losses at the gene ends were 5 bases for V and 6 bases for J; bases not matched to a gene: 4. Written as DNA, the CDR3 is TGTGCCAGCAGTACTAGCGGGGGGGCCTCCGAGCAGTACTTC. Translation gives CASSTSGGASEQYF.

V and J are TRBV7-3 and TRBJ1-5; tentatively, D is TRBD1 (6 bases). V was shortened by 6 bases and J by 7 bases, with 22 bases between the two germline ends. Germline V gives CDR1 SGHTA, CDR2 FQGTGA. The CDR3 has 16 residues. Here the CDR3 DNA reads TGTGCCAGCAGGCTTAGTGATTTCAGGGGATGCCAGCCCCAGCATTTT. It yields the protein CASRLSDFRGCQPQHF.

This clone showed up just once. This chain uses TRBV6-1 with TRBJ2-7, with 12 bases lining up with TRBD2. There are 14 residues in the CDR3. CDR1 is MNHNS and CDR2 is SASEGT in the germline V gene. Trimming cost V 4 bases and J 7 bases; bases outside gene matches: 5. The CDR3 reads CASSASGRAGEQYF. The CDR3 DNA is TGTGCCAGCAGTGCTAGCGGGAGGGCCGGAGAGCAGTACTTC.

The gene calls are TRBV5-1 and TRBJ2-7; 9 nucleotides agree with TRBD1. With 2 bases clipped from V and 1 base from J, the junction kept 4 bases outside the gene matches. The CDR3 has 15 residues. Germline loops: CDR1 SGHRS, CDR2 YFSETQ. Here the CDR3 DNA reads TGCGCCAGCAGCTTAGGGACAGGGAGGTCCTACGAGCAGTACTTC. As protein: CASSLGTGRSYEQYF.

Written as DNA, the CDR3 is TGCAGCGTTGCCGCGTTGCTAGCGGGAGTGTTTAGTGGTGAGCAGTTCTTC. Residues: CSVAALLAGVFSGEQFF. This chain links TRBV29-1 with TRBJ2-1; 10 bases match TRBD2. This CDR3 comprises 17 residues. With 4 bases clipped from V and 9 bases from J, the junction kept 18 bases outside the gene matches. The germline V gene has CDR1 SQVTM and CDR2 ANQGSEA.

CDR3 loop: CASSPRSSGASNTQYF. The CDR3 DNA is TGTGCCAGCAGTCCCCGGTCTAGCGGGGCCTCTAATACGCAGTATTTT. The chain carries TRBV27 and TRBJ2-3; TRBD2 matches at 9 bases. This CDR3 spans 16 amino acids. V was clipped by 5 bases and J by 7 bases; unmatched bases: 13. CDR1 and CDR2 from the germline V gene are MNHEY and SMNVEV (reference sequence).

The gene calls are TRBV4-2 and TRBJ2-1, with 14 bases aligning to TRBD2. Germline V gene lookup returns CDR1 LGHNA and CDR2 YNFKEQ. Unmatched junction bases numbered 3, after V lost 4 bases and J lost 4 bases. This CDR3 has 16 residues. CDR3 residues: CASSLRLAGGYNEQFF. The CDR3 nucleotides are TGTGCCAGCAGCCTGCGACTAGCGGGGGGGTACAATGAGCAGTTCTTC.

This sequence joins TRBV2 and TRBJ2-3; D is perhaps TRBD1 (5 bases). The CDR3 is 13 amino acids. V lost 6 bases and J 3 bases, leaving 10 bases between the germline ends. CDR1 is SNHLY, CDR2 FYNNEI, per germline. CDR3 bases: TGTGCCAGCAGAGGCAGGGCGACAGATACGCAGTATTTT. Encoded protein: CASRGRATDTQYF.

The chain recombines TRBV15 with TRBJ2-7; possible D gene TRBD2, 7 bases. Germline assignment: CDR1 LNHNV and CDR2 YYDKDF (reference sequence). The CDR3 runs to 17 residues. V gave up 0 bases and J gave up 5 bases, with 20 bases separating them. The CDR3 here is CATSRDWGPWEGNEQYF. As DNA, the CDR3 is TGTGCCACCAGCAGAGATTGGGGGCCGTGGGAGGGCAACGAGCAGTACTTC. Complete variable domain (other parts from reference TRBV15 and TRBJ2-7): DAMVIQNPRYQVTQFGKPVTLSCSQTLNHNVMYWYQQKSSQAPKLLFHYYDKDFNNEADTPDNFQSRRPNTSFCFLDIRSPGLGDTAMYLCATSRDWGPWEGNEQYFGPGTRLTVT.

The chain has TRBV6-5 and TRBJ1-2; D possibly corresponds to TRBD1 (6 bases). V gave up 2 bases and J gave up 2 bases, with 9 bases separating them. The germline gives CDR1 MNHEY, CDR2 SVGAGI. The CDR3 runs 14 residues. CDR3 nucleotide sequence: TGTGCCAGCAGTTACGAACAGGGAAACTATGGCTACACCTTC. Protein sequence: CASSYEQGNYGYTF.